These 8 T cell receptor beta chains were all obtained from the same sample, sequenced in a study of blood T cell dynamics during melanoma immunotherapy. Profiled with immunoSEQ multiplex PCR; TCRdb holds only in-frame clones, not every one. The sample shows 10,000 to 15,000 clones, roughly 80% of them seen only once. As for time point: pre-treatment baseline. This material consisted of blood, taken from a patient treated with checkpoint blockade. The receptor source for this set is a human donor with melanoma.

The chain joins TRBV7-9 to TRBJ2-3; no reliable D call. The CDR3 covers 13 residues. V gave up 6 bases and J gave up 6 bases, with 13 bases separating them. The germline CDR1 and CDR2 sequences are SEHNR and FQNEAQ (reference sequence). The CDR3: CASRPLDVDTQYF. CDR3 nucleotide sequence: TGTGCCAGCAGGCCCCTCGACGTGGATACGCAGTATTTT.

This chain's CDR3 is CSVDLPTGGEHTQYF. Written as DNA, the CDR3 is TGCAGCGTTGATTTGCCGACAGGGGGCGAGCATACGCAGTATTTT. J is TRBJ2-3 and V is TRBV29-1; TRBD1 matches 10 bases. This CDR3 region has 15 residues. V lost 3 bases to trimming and J lost 7 bases; unmatched junction nucleotides: 10. Germline assignment: CDR1 SQVTM and CDR2 ANQGSEA.

This clone has only one observation. The chain employs TRBV11-1 and TRBJ2-3; 7 bases are a match to TRBD1. The germline V gene encodes CDR1 SGHAT and CDR2 FQDESV (reference sequence). This CDR3 spans 15 amino acids. Trimming took 1 base from V and 2 from J; bases not matched to a gene: 3. The CDR3 DNA reads as TGTGCCAGCAGCTTAGAGGGACAGAACACAGATACGCAGTATTTT. Amino acids: CASSLEGQNTDTQYF.

This clone has a single count. V gene TRBV19 combines with J gene TRBJ2-6, with D perhaps TRBD1 (5 bases). Germline values: CDR1 LNHDA, CDR2 SQIVND (reference sequence). The CDR3 spans 15 residues. Deletions cut 4 bases from V and 0 bases from J, with 7 bases between. CDR3 sequence: CASSKDSSGANVLTF. For the CDR3, the DNA is TGTGCCAGTAGTAAAGACAGCTCTGGGGCCAACGTCCTGACTTTC.

The chain couples TRBV29-1 to TRBJ1-1; D perhaps matches TRBD1 (5 bases). CDR1 SQVTM and CDR2 ANQGSEA come from the germline V gene. Trimming removed 4 bases at V and 7 bases at J, with 7 bases between. The CDR3 covers 10 residues. DNA for the CDR3: TGCAGCGTTGGACAGCTTGAAGCTTTCTTT. Its protein product is CSVGQLEAFF.

This clone is deemed medium-sized (0.01 to 0.1%). The chain recombines TRBV6-4 with TRBJ2-2; a possible D gene is TRBD1 (5 bases). CDR3 length: 15 amino acids. Deletions cut 6 bases from V and 0 bases from J, with 11 bases between. The germline V gene has CDR1 MRHNA and CDR2 SNTAGT. CDR3 bases: TGTGCCAGCAGCCCTGGGGCGTCGAACACCGGGGAGCTGTTTTTT. Translation gives CASSPGASNTGELFF.

This clone occurred a few times. V is TRBV27 and J is TRBJ2-3; 12 positions match TRBD2. The germline V gene encodes CDR1 MNHEY and CDR2 SMNVEV (reference sequence). The CDR3 is made up of 20 amino acids. V shed 0 bases and J 0 bases; nucleotides not matched to a gene: 10. The CDR3 reads CASSLSRGLAGLTSTDTQYF. DNA for the CDR3: TGTGCCAGCAGTTTATCGAGGGGACTAGCGGGTCTGACTAGCACAGATACGCAGTATTTT.

The CDR3 sequence is CASSPPRQRINEKLFF. The CDR3 DNA reads TGTGCCAGCTCACCGCCCAGACAGAGAATTAATGAAAAACTGTTTTTT. V gene TRBV18 combines with J gene TRBJ1-4; maybe TRBD1 (5 bases). Germline loops: CDR1 KGHSH, CDR2 LQKENI. The V end lost 3 bases, the J end lost 4 bases, and 15 bases lay between the germline ends. This CDR3 region has 16 residues.